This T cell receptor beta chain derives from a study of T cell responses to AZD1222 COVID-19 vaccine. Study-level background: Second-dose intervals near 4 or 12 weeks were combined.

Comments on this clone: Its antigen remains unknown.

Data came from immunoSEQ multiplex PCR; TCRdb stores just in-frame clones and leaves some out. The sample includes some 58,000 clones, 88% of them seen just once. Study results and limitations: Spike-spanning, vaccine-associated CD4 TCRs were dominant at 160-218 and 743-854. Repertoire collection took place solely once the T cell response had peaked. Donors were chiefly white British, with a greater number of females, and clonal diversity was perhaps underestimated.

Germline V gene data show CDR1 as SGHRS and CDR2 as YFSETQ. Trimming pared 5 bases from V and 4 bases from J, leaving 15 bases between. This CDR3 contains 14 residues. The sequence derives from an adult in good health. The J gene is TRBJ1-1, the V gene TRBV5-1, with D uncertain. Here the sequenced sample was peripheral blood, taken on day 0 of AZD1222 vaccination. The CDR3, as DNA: TGCGCCAGCAGGAAGGGCCCGAGTGGCACTGAAGCTTTCTTT. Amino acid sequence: CASRKGPSGTEAFF.